This T cell receptor (beta chain) derives from a study of cytomegalovirus exposure and HLA in healthy donors. Worth noting for this clone: Its antigen is currently unknown.

General observations from the study: HLA alleles were associated with 16,000 or so TCR beta sequences in a later analysis at 0.05 false discovery rate.

Germline CDR1 and CDR2: KGHSH and LQKENI. The CDR3 has 14 residues. V shed 4 bases, J shed 2 bases, and the junction held 4 bases outside the gene matches. Use of 60 Vbeta and 13 Jbeta primers characterized the PCR. The assay was immunoSEQ multiplex PCR, and TCRdb's table has in-frame clones only and misses some. This sample has 140,000 to 150,000 clones, with about 77% found just once. V is TRBV18 and J is TRBJ2-5; 7 bases agree with TRBD1. The TCR originated in a male donor in good health and CMV-seronegative. The sample consisted of PBMCs. The CDR3 reads CASSLHRGQETQYF. CDR3 DNA: TGTGCCAGCTCACTCCACAGGGGTCAAGAGACCCAGTACTTC.